These 31 T cell receptor beta chains share one sample of origin, sequenced in a study of CD4 T cells in relation to SARS-CoV-2 and coronaviruses. The unexposed donors gave CD4+ T cells in about 2011-2018, prior to COVID-19. Repertoires were generated with immunoSEQ multiplex PCR, while TCRdb's copy carries only in-frame clones and drops some. Here the sample spans 60,000 to 65,000 clones, about 94% being singletons. The material sequenced was naive CD4+ T cells from PBMCs. The sample's subset: naive CD4+ T cells isolated by negative enrichment. These receptors were taken from a human donor in good health.

V gene TRBV7-2 combines with J gene TRBJ2-7, with a tentative D call TRBD2 (5 bases). Germline V gives CDR1 SGHTA, CDR2 FQGNSA. Trimming cost V 5 bases and J 5 bases, with 19 bases left between them. The CDR3 has 15 residues. CDR3 sequence: CASSQLGSLADEQYF. The CDR3 bases are TGTGCCAGCAGCCAGCTAGGGAGCCTAGCTGACGAGCAGTACTTC.

The V and J genes are TRBV18 and TRBJ2-7, with 7 bases identical to TRBD1. The CDR3 is 14 residues long. Trimming took 5 bases from V and 5 from J; bases not matched to a gene: 9. Germline lookup yields CDR1 KGHSH and CDR2 LQKENI. This CDR3 reads CASSDRDGSHEQYF. The CDR3 nucleotides read TGTGCCAGCTCAGACAGGGATGGGTCCCACGAGCAGTACTTC. Full variable domain (rest looked up from reference TRBV18 and TRBJ2-7): NAGVMQNPRHLVRRRGQEARLRCSPMKGHSHVYWYRQLPEEGLKFMVYLQKENIIDESGMPKERFSAEFPKEGPSILRIQQVVRGDSAAYFCASSDRDGSHEQYFGPGTRLTVT.

This chain connects TRBV6-4 to TRBJ2-4; 8 bases are shared with TRBD2. CDR3 length equals 17 residues. After removal of 7 bases from V and 7 bases from J, the junction contained 18 bases not matched to a gene. The germline CDR1 and CDR2 sequences are MRHNA and SNTAGT. The CDR3, as DNA: TGTGCCAGCACTGCGGGAACGGGAGGGCCGGTCCGGAACATTCAGTACTTC. Protein: CASTAGTGGPVRNIQYF.

The chain uses TRBV19 and TRBJ2-3; D might be TRBD2 (5 bases). This CDR3 has 18 residues. Per the germline V gene, CDR1 is LNHDA and CDR2 is SQIVND (reference sequence). Trimming shortened V by 2 bases and J by 0 bases, and 18 bases separated the two germline ends. CDR3 amino acids: CASSISSLSAGSTDTQYF. The CDR3 DNA is TGTGCCAGTAGTATATCTAGCCTCTCAGCCGGCAGCACAGATACGCAGTATTTT. Full variable domain (rest looked up from reference TRBV19 and TRBJ2-3): DGGITQSPKYLFRKEGQNVTLSCEQNLNHDAMYWYRQDPGQGLRLIYYSQIVNDFQKGDIAEGYSVSREKKESFPLTVTSAQKNPTAFYLCASSISSLSAGSTDTQYFGPGTRLTVL.

This chain connects TRBV2 to TRBJ2-7; 7 nucleotides line up with TRBD1. This CDR3 is 14 amino acids long. The germline V gene encodes CDR1 SNHLY and CDR2 FYNNEI. V shed 5 bases, J shed 2 bases, and the junction held 6 bases outside the gene matches. CDR3 protein: CASSLGQRTYEQYF. DNA of the CDR3: TGTGCCAGCAGTCTGGGACAGCGCACCTACGAGCAGTACTTC.

The V call is TRBV28, the J call TRBJ1-5; a possible D gene is TRBD1 (6 bases). The CDR3 runs 14 residues. Germline V gene lookup returns CDR1 MDHEN and CDR2 SYDVKM. Trimming left V 3 bases short and J 4 bases short, with 10 bases between. CDR3 sequence: CASSLLQGNQPQHF. DNA of the CDR3: TGTGCCAGCAGTTTGCTCCAGGGGAATCAGCCCCAGCATTTT.

J is TRBJ1-5 and V is TRBV28; D remains ambiguous. The CDR3 is 14 amino acids. V was trimmed by 2 bases and J by 3 bases, leaving 8 bases between them. Per the germline V gene, CDR1 is MDHEN and CDR2 is SYDVKM. The CDR3 spells CASSLQIINQPQHF. The DNA for the CDR3 is TGTGCCAGCAGTTTACAAATTATCAATCAGCCCCAGCATTTT.

This rearrangement joins TRBV24-1 to TRBJ2-3; 10 positions match TRBD2. The V segment lost 4 bases and the J segment 2 bases; nucleotides outside the gene matches: 8. The CDR3 consists of 17 residues. Germline CDR1 and CDR2: KGHDR and SFDVKD. The CDR3 coding sequence is TGTGCCACCAGTGACACCCGGACTAGCGGTCCCACAGATACGCAGTATTTT. Translation gives CATSDTRTSGPTDTQYF.

The V and J genes are TRBV5-4 and TRBJ2-5; tentatively, D is TRBD1 (6 bases). The germline V gene encodes CDR1 SGHNT and CDR2 YYREEE (reference sequence). V dropped 5 bases and J dropped 4 bases, with 15 bases sitting between them. There are 14 residues in the CDR3. The DNA for the CDR3 is TGTGCCAGCAGACCTAAACTAGGGGGAGAGACCCAGTACTTC. Its translation is CASRPKLGGETQYF. Using reference TRBV5-4 and TRBJ2-5 for the parts outside the CDR3, the full variable domain is ETGVTQSPTHLIKTRGQQVTLRCSSQSGHNTVSWYQQALGQGPQFIFQYYREEENGRGNFPPRFSGLQFPNYSSELNVNALELDDSALYLCASRPKLGGETQYFGPGTRLLVL.

In its sample, this clone was seen once. This sequence joins TRBV10-3 and TRBJ1-2, with no clear D. Trimming left V 5 bases short and J 1 base short, with 11 bases between. The CDR3 has 14 residues. CDR1 is ENHRY, CDR2 SYGVKD, per germline. In DNA form, the CDR3 reads TGTGCCATCAGTTCTGACACATTTAACTATGGCTACACCTTC. Translating it yields CAISSDTFNYGYTF.

The V call is TRBV20-1, the J call TRBJ2-7, with D perhaps given as TRBD1 or TRBD2 (6 bases each). Germline values: CDR1 DFQATT, CDR2 SNEGSKA (reference sequence). Trimming cost V 5 bases and J 4 bases, with 9 bases left between them. CDR3 size: 11 residues. CDR3 region: CSAGGRYEQYF. CDR3 in DNA: TGCAGTGCTGGGGGGCGATACGAGCAGTACTTC.

The gene calls are TRBV7-9 and TRBJ2-5; D gene uncertain. The germline gives CDR1 SEHNR, CDR2 FQNEAQ (reference sequence). Trimming took off 7 bases at V and 5 bases at J, with 20 bases between the two ends. The CDR3 sequence is 15 residues long. CDR3 sequence reads: CASNLVGSVQETQYF. Written as DNA, the CDR3 is TGTGCCAGCAACCTCGTAGGCAGTGTTCAGGAGACCCAGTACTTC.

The table lists this clone with a count of one. The V call is TRBV27, the J call TRBJ2-7; D is ambiguous. V was clipped by 6 bases and J by 0 bases, with 9 bases between them. Germline V CDR1 and CDR2: MNHEY, SMNVEV (reference sequence). The CDR3 totals 13 residues. CDR3 region: CASRPLSSYEQYF. DNA for the CDR3: TGTGCCAGCAGGCCCCTGAGCTCCTACGAGCAGTACTTC.

The genes are TRBV2 and TRBJ2-7, with D uncertain. CDR3 size: 16 residues. Trimming pared 3 bases from V and 7 bases from J, leaving 22 bases between. Germline CDR1 reads SNHLY; CDR2 reads FYNNEI. The CDR3 protein is CASSDTGRALLSEQYF. The CDR3 DNA sequence: TGTGCCAGCAGTGACACCGGAAGGGCCTTACTATCGGAGCAGTACTTC.

This sequence joins TRBV4-1 and TRBJ1-2, with a weak D call TRBD1 (6 bases). The CDR3 covers 15 residues. Trimming removed 1 base from V and 2 bases from J, with 11 bases in between. Germline CDR1 and CDR2: MGHRA and YSYEKL. CDR3: CASSQARGLNYGYTF. In DNA, the CDR3 is TGCGCCAGCAGCCAAGCGCGGGGGCTAAACTATGGCTACACCTTC.

The CDR3 reads CASSPSPVEKLFF. The CDR3 DNA follows: TGTGCCAGCTCACCAAGCCCGGTCGAAAAACTGTTTTTT. The V and J genes are TRBV18 and TRBJ1-4; no clear D gene. Germline V gene data show CDR1 as KGHSH and CDR2 as LQKENI. Trimming took 2 bases from V and 8 from J, leaving 9 bases between them. The CDR3 length is 13 residues. The variable domain in full, with the rest retrieved from reference TRBV18 and TRBJ1-4, is NAGVMQNPRHLVRRRGQEARLRCSPMKGHSHVYWYRQLPEEGLKFMVYLQKENIIDESGMPKERFSAEFPKEGPSILRIQQVVRGDSAAYFCASSPSPVEKLFFGSGTQLSVL.

The gene calls are TRBV9 and TRBJ2-3; D is unresolved. With 4 bases removed from V and 4 bases from J, the gap between germline ends came to 13 bases. Germline V lookup: CDR1 SGDLS, CDR2 YYNGEE. The CDR3 extends over 14 amino acids. The CDR3 loop reads CASSLAGYADTQYF. The CDR3 DNA follows: TGTGCCAGCAGCTTAGCTGGTTACGCAGATACGCAGTATTTT.

The chain recombines TRBV19 with TRBJ2-4, with TRBD1 as a possible D gene (7 bases). Germline V gives CDR1 LNHDA, CDR2 SQIVND (reference sequence). V lost 8 bases and J 2 bases, leaving 22 bases between the germline ends. CDR3 size: 17 residues. This CDR3 is CASAQTSPGGTKNIQYF. The CDR3 DNA sequence: TGTGCCAGTGCACAGACTTCCCCAGGGGGGACCAAAAACATTCAGTACTTC.

The chain carries TRBV19 and TRBJ1-6; perhaps TRBD1 as D (5 bases). Germline V gene lookup returns CDR1 LNHDA and CDR2 SQIVND (reference sequence). This CDR3 is built from 15 residues. V was cut by 7 bases and J by 6 bases, with 16 bases left in between. The CDR3 loop is CASTPTGTANSPLHF. The CDR3 DNA reads TGTGCCAGTACCCCGACCGGGACGGCTAATTCACCCCTCCACTTT. The whole variable domain, remainder taken from reference TRBV19 and TRBJ1-6, is DGGITQSPKYLFRKEGQNVTLSCEQNLNHDAMYWYRQDPGQGLRLIYYSQIVNDFQKGDIAEGYSVSREKKESFPLTVTSAQKNPTAFYLCASTPTGTANSPLHFGNGTRLTVT.

Comment on this clone: Other DNA variants within this sample encode the same CDR3. This rearrangement joins TRBV28 to TRBJ2-7; 14 bases are shared with TRBD2. The CDR3 is 15 amino acids. V lost 5 bases and J lost 3; bases outside the gene matches: 3. Germline values: CDR1 MDHEN, CDR2 SYDVKM. The CDR3 sequence is CASSPGTSGSYEQYF. The CDR3 DNA reads as TGTGCCAGCAGTCCGGGGACTAGCGGGAGCTACGAGCAGTACTTC.

V usage is TRBV21-1 and J usage is TRBJ2-1; TRBD2 is the table's D call, not checked against the DNA. TRBV21-1 is deemed a pseudogene. This CDR3 is built from 18 residues. The CDR3 nucleotides read TGTGCCAGCAGCAAAGGCGTCTGGACTGCGGGATCATACAATGAGCAGTTCTTC. It is translated as CASSKGVWTAGSYNEQFF.

The chain has TRBV27 and TRBJ2-1; 12 bases line up with TRBD2. The CDR3 covers 15 residues. CDR1 and CDR2 from the germline V gene are MNHEY and SMNVEV (reference sequence). With 6 bases clipped from V and 7 bases from J, the junction kept 7 bases outside the gene matches. CDR3 region: CASRTSGRIVNEQFF. In nucleotides, the CDR3 is TGTGCCAGCAGAACTAGCGGGAGGATAGTAAATGAGCAGTTCTTC.

The rearrangement uses TRBV3-1 (or the pseudogene TRBV3-2) and TRBJ1-2, with a tentative D call TRBD1 (5 bases). CDR1 and CDR2 from the germline V gene are LGHDT and YNNKEL (reference sequence). The CDR3 spans 16 residues. The V end lost 0 bases, the J end lost 4 bases, and 15 bases lay between the germline ends. CDR3 in amino acids: CASSQDIQVQSYGYTF. CDR3 bases: TGTGCCAGCAGCCAAGATATACAGGTTCAATCCTATGGCTACACCTTC.

The V gene is TRBV7-9, the J gene TRBJ2-5; possibly TRBD1 for D (5 bases). V gave up 2 bases and J gave up 4 bases, with 11 bases separating them. Germline V lookup: CDR1 SEHNR, CDR2 FQNEAQ (reference sequence). The CDR3 consists of 14 residues. This CDR3 is CASSLPNRGETQYF. The DNA for the CDR3 is TGTGCCAGCAGCTTACCAAATAGGGGAGAGACCCAGTACTTC.

V and J are TRBV28 and TRBJ2-1; 14 bases fit TRBD2. V was pared by 6 bases and J by 7 bases, with 17 bases of the junction left unmatched. Germline CDR1 reads MDHEN; CDR2 reads SYDVKM. CDR3 length: 19 amino acids. The CDR3 nucleotides read TGTGCCAGCAGCACCCCAACGCTCGGGACTAGCGGGAGATTGAATGAGCAGTTCTTC. Protein product: CASSTPTLGTSGRLNEQFF.

The chain's CDR3 is CASWGQQRWTGANVLTF. The CDR3 DNA reads TGTGCCAGCTGGGGACAGCAAAGATGGACTGGGGCCAACGTCCTGACTTTC. The V call is TRBV19, the J call TRBJ2-6; 7 bases align to TRBD1. This CDR3 contains 17 residues. The junction had 13 bases not matched to a gene; V was cut back by 9 bases and J by 2 bases. Germline V gene data show CDR1 as LNHDA and CDR2 as SQIVND (reference sequence).

The chain couples TRBV7-2 to TRBJ1-6, with TRBD1 matching 7 bases. Germline CDR1 SGHTA, CDR2 FQGNSA. The CDR3 extends over 13 amino acids. With 7 bases clipped from V and 6 bases from J, the junction kept 3 bases outside the gene matches. The CDR3 is CASTDRANSPLHF. CDR3 nucleotide sequence: TGTGCCAGCACCGACAGGGCTAATTCACCCCTCCACTTT.

This chain joins TRBV5-1 and TRBJ2-5; D unresolved. The CDR3 is 15 amino acids. Germline V CDR1 and CDR2: SGHRS, YFSETQ. The germline V and J ends were trimmed by 1 base and 1 base, with 11 bases remaining between them. The CDR3 region is CASSLPRPSQETQYF. Here the CDR3 DNA reads TGCGCCAGCAGCTTGCCGCGCCCGTCCCAAGAGACCCAGTACTTC.

The gene calls are TRBV9 and TRBJ2-2; TRBD2 matches at 8 bases. Germline trimming cut 10 bases from V and 3 bases from J; bases unmatched to any gene: 8. From germline, CDR1 is SGDLS and CDR2 YYNGEE. The CDR3 has 14 amino acids. As DNA, the CDR3 is TGTGCCGACCGGGGTAGCGGGGACACCGGGGAGCTGTTTTTT. Its translation: CADRGSGDTGELFF.

V gene TRBV27 combines with J gene TRBJ2-7; TRBD2 matches 9 bases. Germline-derived CDR1 and CDR2 are MNHEY and SMNVEV (reference sequence). Trimming took 5 bases from V and 0 from J; bases not matched to a gene: 8. CDR3 length equals 16 residues. This CDR3 is CASSDLSGRFSYEQYF. CDR3 coding DNA: TGTGCCAGCAGTGACCTAAGCGGGAGGTTCTCCTACGAGCAGTACTTC.

The chain employs TRBV11-3 and TRBJ1-1, with D perhaps matching TRBD1 (6 bases). Germline-derived CDR1 and CDR2 are SGHNT and YENEEA. The V end lost 4 bases, the J end lost 5 bases, and 11 bases lay between the germline ends. The length of the CDR3 is 13 residues. CDR3 sequence reads: CASSYTGRTEAFF. Here the CDR3 DNA reads TGTGCCAGCAGCTATACAGGGAGGACTGAAGCTTTCTTT.